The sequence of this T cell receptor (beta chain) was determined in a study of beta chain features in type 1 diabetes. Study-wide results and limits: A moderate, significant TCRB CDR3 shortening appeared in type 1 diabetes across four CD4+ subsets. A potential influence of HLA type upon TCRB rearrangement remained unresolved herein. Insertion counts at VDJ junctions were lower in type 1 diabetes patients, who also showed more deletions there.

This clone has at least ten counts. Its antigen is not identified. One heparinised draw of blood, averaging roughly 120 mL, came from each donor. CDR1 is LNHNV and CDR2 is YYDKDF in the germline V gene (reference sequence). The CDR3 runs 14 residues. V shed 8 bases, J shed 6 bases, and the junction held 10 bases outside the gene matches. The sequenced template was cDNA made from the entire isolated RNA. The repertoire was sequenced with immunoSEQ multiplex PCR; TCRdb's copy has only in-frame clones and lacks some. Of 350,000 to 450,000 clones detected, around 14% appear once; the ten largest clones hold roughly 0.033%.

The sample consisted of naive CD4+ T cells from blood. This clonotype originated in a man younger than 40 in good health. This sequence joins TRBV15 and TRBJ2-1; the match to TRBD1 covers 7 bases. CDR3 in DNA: TGTGCCACCCAGCCCGACAGGGTACTCAATGAGCAGTTCTTC. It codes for CATQPDRVLNEQFF.